This T cell receptor beta chain was obtained from a study of blood T cells in healthy people across ages. Findings of the study overall: With donor CMV status unknown, expanded clonotype changes were possibly confounded.

A minimum of 5.5 micrograms of total RNA was extracted per sample. This clonotype was observed at least ten times. What it binds is unknown. The length of the CDR3 is 15 residues. The V and J ends lost 0 bases and 8 bases respectively, with 16 bases between them. Germline-derived CDR1 and CDR2 are SNHLY and FYNNEI. A second PCR of roughly 6 to 12 cycles used a sample-barcoded 5' primer and a J-beta primer mix. One entry per CDR3 protein, called by TCRdb with MiXCR from the 5' RACE reads. The sample lists 600,000 or so distinct CDR3 sequences, 40% to 50% occurring once. Sequenced material: blood. This clonotype originated in a man older than 75 in good health. V is TRBV2 and J is TRBJ1-2; the D gene is possibly TRBD1 (5 bases). The CDR3 DNA follows: TGTGCCAGCAGTGAAGCGCTTCGGGACCCTGGGGGCTACACCTTC. Encoded protein: CASSEALRDPGGYTF.